This T cell receptor beta chain was found in a study of T cell responses to AZD1222 COVID-19 vaccine (dated by TCRdb to the early 2020s). Regarding the complete study: A total of 230 to 250 trial participants underwent TCR sequencing, of whom some 210 received two doses of AZD1222 and about 25 received two doses of the MenACWY control vaccine. Trial participants were enrolled by age into subgroups of 18-55, 56-69 and 70-plus years, and around 140, 26 and 57 TCR-sequenced participants, respectively, were included in these subgroups. Results and caveats for the whole study, not just this receptor: Only five to seven AZD1222 recipients were SARS-CoV-2 seropositive at baseline, limiting conclusions about previously exposed vaccinees. Epitopes outside the regions mutated in the B.1.351 and B.1.1.7 variants were reportedly recognized by nearly half of the unique spike-specific TCRs. No day 14 peak-response samples were available, so repertoires were characterized only after the peak T cell response. Participants were mostly white British, with more females than males. The authors suggested clonal diversity may have been underestimated. Spike-specific TCR breadth and depth rose significantly after two AZD1222 doses compared with day 0 and with MenACWY recipients. CD4 TCRs associated with the vaccine covered the entire spike protein, and the dominant responses were in regions 160-218 and 743-854. In the small 56-69-year group, the increase in depth fell short of significance, most likely because of low power.

The germline V gene gives CDR1 as SQVTM and CDR2 as ANQGSEA. V is cut by 4 bases and J by 5 bases, and the space between the germline ends is 11 bases. The CDR3 measures 12 amino acids from cysteine to phenylalanine. Only the CDR3 region is kept as DNA, spanning 36 bases read in frame from base 1. The CDR3 regions of human TCRbeta chains were analyzed by immunosequencing. The authors' pipeline ran thus. Repertoire TCRs were checked for matches against a reference library of SARS-CoV-2-specific TCRs that had been generated using the MIRA antigen-specificity platform. Breadth meant the fraction of unique TCRs that were SARS-CoV-2-associated, whereas depth meant the fraction of total T cells that were SARS-CoV-2-associated. Using the MIRA data, every spike-specific TCR was mapped to the spike region that the TCR reacted to and assigned to either a CD4 or a CD8 class. Log10-transformed breadth and depth values were compared by one-way ANOVA with Sidak's multiple comparisons tests. In its TCRdb copy, this immuneACCESS table keeps in-frame sequences only and misses some clones. Where compared with another copy, unresolved V genes explain less than half of these, and the others have no known cause. V and J calls and clone size follow that table, whereas D and trimming were derived from the DNA. This sample lists roughly 75,000 clones; 87% were detected once. The top ten clonotypes cover more than 15% of the sample.

Details on this clone: No antigen is known for it. No base quality information exists; no much larger clone differs at one position.

Taken with the paper, the label for time point translates to: about 28 days (+/-7) after the second vaccine dose. AZD1222 recipients whose second dose came at about 4 weeks and those whose second dose came at about 12 weeks were combined into one group, since spike-specific TCR depth and breadth did not differ between the two schedules. Vaccinee samples came from UK trials COV001 and COV002, including a single-blind randomized controlled phase 2/3 trial of AZD1222 (ChAdOx1 nCoV-19) in healthy adults. For TCRbeta chain sequencing, PBMC samples were collected from trial participants at day 0 and at day 28 after the second dose.

The receptor chain draws on TRBV29-1 and TRBJ2-5, with TRBD1 perhaps the D gene, on 5 matching bases. The sequences come from peripheral blood, collected 28 days after the second AZD1222 dose. This clonotype was obtained from an adult who received the AZD1222 COVID-19 vaccine. The CDR3 region: CSVGQLSETQYF. The DNA sequence is as follows: TGCAGCGTTGGACAGTTGTCGGAGACCCAGTACTTC.